This T cell receptor beta chain was observed in a study of CD8 T cells in ankylosing spondylitis. Whole-study findings and limits: Disease-associated clones were CD8+ and fairly uncommon in peripheral blood. Ankylosing spondylitis blood appeared to be characterized by a TCR beta motif of roughly eight highly homologous variants. Significantly higher representation of disease-linked clones was reported for matched ankylosing spondylitis synovial fluid.

This CDR3 region has 14 residues. V dropped 8 bases and J dropped 4 bases, with 15 bases sitting between them. Germline assignment: CDR1 MNHNS and CDR2 SASEGT. TCRdb recomputed calls from the 5' RACE reads with MiXCR, one row per CDR3 protein. The sample includes about 240,000 distinct CDR3 sequences, about 9.1% of them seen just once. Ten or more counts support this clonotype. Its antigen is not identified. The chain has TRBV6-1 and TRBJ1-5; maybe TRBD1 (6 bases). This receptor was taken from a male donor with ankylosing spondylitis or in good health (not recorded which). Sequenced: blood, either unsorted or a sorted T cell fraction (not recorded which). CDR3 DNA sequence: TGTGCCAGCCGACTACAGGGAAATAATCAGCCCCAGCATTTT. The encoded protein is CASRLQGNNQPQHF.